This paragraph covers one T cell receptor beta chain sequence. This clone was detected only a few times. The antigen this receptor binds is unknown. The input lacks base qualities; no much larger clone sits a single base away. The data belong to a study of blood T cell repertoires in COVID-19 (dated by TCRdb to 2018 to 2020). For context, the study as a whole: Samples covering the acute and convalescent phases of COVID-19 were provided by collaborators in the United States, Italy and Spain. The samples were drawn from two sources: the first 160 participants of the ongoing ImmuneRACE study, and about 1,300 subjects contributed by 6 global collaborators. A freely available public database, intended as a resource for researchers studying the immune response to SARS-CoV-2, is where the repertoires were released. Where available, HLA class I and class II types were obtained from metadata supplied by the sample provider rather than from assay-based typing. Subjects who had been exposed to COVID-19, were actively infected with it, or had recovered from it provided the deeply sampled blood TCRbeta repertoires that made up the dataset. A de-identified subject ID, COVID-19 status, age in years and sex were almost always included in the sample metadata. The material from the prospective study consisted of cDNA or gDNA derived from T cells, B-cell-depleted T cells, or PBMCs. The research as a whole found: The quantity of clinical and demographic metadata differed by source and by participant and was supplied without curation.

TCRbeta CDR3 regions were amplified from genomic DNA using the immunoSEQ Assay, a bias-controlled multiplex PCR. In the paper's pipeline: Within the assay, amplification of reference gene primers was used to estimate how many nucleated cells each sample contained. To quantify the absolute abundance of each unique TCRbeta CDR3 rearrangement, sequence reads were collapsed and filtered. Productive Simpson clonality was computed per sample as the square root of Simpson's diversity index over productive rearrangements. This is the immuneACCESS table as TCRdb keeps it, with only in-frame sequences that have V and J called. A part of the clones is gone; compared with another copy, unresolved V genes explain less than half, and the rest is unexplained. V, J and clone size derive from that table, while D and trimming were established from the DNA sequence. Recorded for this sample are over 350,000 clones; roughly 88% of them occurred a single time. 1.4% of the sample is taken by the ten largest.

Each collaborating institution followed its own protocols to collect whole blood in K2EDTA tubes. Collaborator samples were shipped for TCRbeta analysis as frozen whole blood, isolated PBMCs, or DNA extracted from either sample type. The source of this sequence is a woman in her thirties with active or convalescent COVID-19. Sequenced: peripheral blood.

The CDR3 region reads CASSYGGTNEKLFF. The nucleotide sequence is TGTGCCAGCAGTTACGGAGGGACTAATGAAAAACTGTTTTTT. In this chain, TRBV6-5 is recombined with TRBJ1-4, with the D gene not clear enough to name. V gives up 2 bases and J gives up 2 bases, and the segment between their germline ends measures 6 bases. The CDR3 sequence holds 14 residues, the cysteine and phenylalanine included. CDR3 DNA only is kept here, 42 bases in frame from base 1. According to the germline V gene, CDR1 reads MNHEY and CDR2 reads SVGAGI.